What follows describes a single T cell receptor beta chain. The source of the sample is a study of blood T cell repertoires in COVID-19. Study overall: Sources were T cells, B-cell-depleted T cells, or PBMCs; the material itself was cDNA or gDNA.

As originally analysed: Amplification from reference gene primers served as the basis for estimated nucleated cell counts. Only in-frame clones appear in the TCRdb table, and some are missing; sequencing was by immunoSEQ multiplex PCR. V, J and clone size reflect that table, while D and trimming were determined from the DNA. The table has approximately 250,000 clones, approximately 82% seen once. The germline CDR1 and CDR2 sequences are MNHEY and SVGAGI. J lost 4 bases, V lost 4 bases, and 10 bases had no gene match. The CDR3 totals 16 residues. This receptor was identified in a man in his forties who had recovered from COVID-19. The rearrangement links TRBV6-5 to TRBJ1-1; 9 positions match TRBD1. The sequenced sample was PBMCs or T cells enriched from blood (not recorded which). DNA of the CDR3: TGTGCCAGCAGTTTCGGACAGGGGATGGTGGGCACTGAAGCTTTCTTT. As protein: CASSFGQGMVGTEAFF.